This T cell receptor beta chain was sequenced in a study of CD8 T cells in Susac syndrome. Study-level background: Blood was drawn from patients with Susac syndrome. At that point, they were therapy-naive, on corticosteroids, or on intravenous immunoglobulin alone.

Trimming removed 5 bases at V and 5 bases at J, with 9 bases between. The CDR3 totals 13 residues. This clonotype came up a few times. The patients with Susac syndrome were individuals who fulfilled the recently defined diagnostic criteria for disease that was either definite or probable. With random hexamers, reverse transcription was performed on 0.5 to 1 ug of RNA. TCRdb reprocessed the immunoSEQ multiplex PCR reads with MiXCR, giving one entry per CDR3 protein. The data hold over 150,000 distinct CDR3 sequences, with roughly 94% observed a single time. The TCR originated in a human donor with Susac syndrome. V usage is TRBV12-3 or TRBV12-4 and J usage is TRBJ2-2; TRBD1 might be the D (5 bases). Sequencing was performed on CD4+ T cells from PBMCs. The CDR3 sequence is CASSLGPTGELFF. Written as DNA, the CDR3 is TGTGCCAGCAGTCTGGGGCCGACCGGGGAGCTGTTTTTT.